Each of the 2 T cell receptor beta chains below was sequenced from the same sample in a study of blood T cell repertoires in COVID-19. Clones were read by immunoSEQ multiplex PCR, and TCRdb kept only the in-frame ones, dropping some. The data hold a few hundred thousand clones, with about 90% observed a single time. Material for sequencing was PBMCs or T cells enriched from blood (not recorded which). The receptors originated from a woman in her 30s who had recovered from COVID-19.

This clone has only one observation. This chain links TRBV27 with TRBJ2-7, with a possible D match to TRBD1 (6 bases). This CDR3 spans 14 amino acids. Trimming took 2 bases from V and 3 from J, leaving 11 bases between them. CDR1 and CDR2 from the germline V gene are MNHEY and SMNVEV (reference sequence). The CDR3 DNA sequence: TGTGCCAGCAGTTTAAAAACAGGGTTCTACGAGCAGTACTTC. Translated: CASSLKTGFYEQYF.

The rearrangement uses TRBV28 and TRBJ2-1; weak D call: TRBD2 (7 bases). Trimming removed 4 bases at V and 4 bases at J, with 20 bases between. CDR3 length: 17 residues. Germline CDR1 is MDHEN and CDR2 is SYDVKM. CDR3 region: CASSWHRGGGKYNEQFF. For the CDR3, the DNA is TGTGCCAGCAGTTGGCATCGGGGAGGGGGTAAATACAATGAGCAGTTCTTC.